This T cell receptor (beta chain) was documented in a study of cytomegalovirus exposure and HLA in healthy donors. Study-wide results and caveats: The classifier was said to identify cytomegalovirus status with high specificity and sensitivity. Altogether, 160 or so TCR beta chains were recorded as cytomegalovirus-associated.

Assay used: immunoSEQ multiplex PCR; TCRdb lists only in-frame clones, some missing. In the table there are tens of thousands of clones, about 91% of which are singletons. Germline V gene lookup returns CDR1 LNHDA and CDR2 SQIVND (reference sequence). The ends were cut back, 1 base at V and 1 base at J, with 13 bases in the middle. The CDR3 totals 16 residues. In regard to this clone: Its specificity is unknown.

This rearrangement joins TRBV19 to TRBJ1-1; D may be TRBD1 (5 bases). The source of this sequence is a woman aged 25 to 39 in good health and CMV-seronegative. Sequenced material: PBMCs. CDR3 sequence: CASSIGELGPNTEAFF. CDR3 DNA: TGTGCCAGTAGTATAGGGGAACTGGGGCCGAACACTGAAGCTTTCTTT.